Below, 17 T cell receptor beta chains from the same sample are listed, as sequenced in a study of human T cells and chemical hapten exposure. Stated time point: pre-sensitization, week 0. Treatment specified: therapeutic diphenylcyclopropenone sensitization with weekly scalp DPC. Via MiXCR, TCRdb re-called the RACE reads, giving one row per CDR3 protein. The table includes roughly 380,000 distinct CDR3 sequences, approximately 5% detected once. Sequences were derived from whole blood, sampled in connection with sensitization to the hapten diphenylcyclopropenone (DPC). The source of these receptors is a woman aged 45-65 years with alopecia areata. Some clones in this sample may be carry-over from other donors' samples.

This clonotype was seen repeatedly, ten times or more. J is TRBJ2-7 and V is TRBV12-3 or TRBV12-4; TRBD1 aligns across 10 bases. Losses at the gene ends were 5 bases for V and 5 bases for J; bases not matched to a gene: 9. The length of the CDR3 is 15 residues. CDR3 sequence (DNA): TGTGCCAGCAGTCAACCCCGGGACAGGGGACACGAGCAGTACTTC. It codes for CASSQPRDRGHEQYF.

This clonotype was observed many times. This chain links TRBV7-6 with TRBJ2-1; 11 nucleotides line up with TRBD1. With 3 bases clipped from V and 7 bases from J, the junction kept 2 bases outside the gene matches. The length of the CDR3 is 14 residues. Per the germline V gene, CDR1 is SGHVS and CDR2 is FNYEAQ. CDR3 sequence reads: CASSLGQGVNEQFF. CDR3 DNA: TGTGCCAGCAGCTTGGGACAGGGGGTTAATGAGCAGTTCTTC.

With regard to this clonotype: Relative to the germline gene, one junction end is altered; a read error may explain this. J is TRBJ2-7 and V is TRBV12-3 or TRBV12-4; D unresolved. This CDR3 comprises 14 residues. The CDR3 spells CASSLGSTVYEQYF. Here the CDR3 DNA reads TGTGCCAGCAGCTTAGGTTCGACTGTCTACGAGCAGTACTTC.

The table lists this clonotype with a few counts. V gene TRBV3-1 combines with J gene TRBJ1-2, with D perhaps matching TRBD1 (5 bases). The CDR3 is 17 amino acids. V was pared by 0 bases and J by 4 bases, with 18 bases between. The germline V gene has CDR1 LGHDT and CDR2 YNNKEL (reference sequence). CDR3 amino acids: CASSQDVITRGSYGYTF. In DNA, the CDR3 is TGTGCCAGCAGCCAAGATGTAATAACGCGGGGGAGCTATGGCTACACCTTC.

This clonotype was detected many times. The V and J genes are TRBV5-6 and TRBJ2-5; 16 bases agree with TRBD2. This CDR3 region has 18 residues. The J segment lost 2 bases and the V segment lost 4 bases, leaving 8 bases of the junction unmatched. Germline V gene sequence: CDR1 SGHDT, CDR2 YYEEEE. CDR3 sequence (DNA): TGTGCCAGCAGCCGTGAACTGGGACTAGCGGGAGGGCAAGAGACCCAGTACTTC. Amino acid sequence: CASSRELGLAGGQETQYF.

This clonotype appeared a few times. The CDR3 DNA sequence: TGTGCCAGCAGCGGGGACAGGAGTTACGAGCAGTACTTC. Its protein product is CASSGDRSYEQYF. The chain carries TRBV2 and TRBJ2-7; 8 nucleotides match TRBD1. This CDR3 has 13 residues. Germline CDR1 is SNHLY and CDR2 is FYNNEI. J was trimmed by 4 bases and V by 6 bases; bases with no gene match: 5.

This clonotype was recorded at least ten times. The chain couples TRBV5-5 to TRBJ1-5; D not certain. CDR3 size: 13 residues. Germline V gene sequence: CDR1 SGHKS, CDR2 YYEKEE (reference sequence). V was pared by 4 bases and J by 0 bases, with 5 bases between. CDR3 in amino acids: CASSGYSNQPQHF. CDR3 bases: TGTGCCAGCAGCGGGTATAGCAATCAGCCCCAGCATTTT. The whole variable domain, remainder taken from reference TRBV5-5 and TRBJ1-5, is DAGVTQSPTHLIKTRGQQVTLRCSPISGHKSVSWYQQVLGQGPQFIFQYYEKEERGRGNFPDRFSARQFPNYSSELNVNALLLGDSALYLCASSGYSNQPQHFGDGTRLSIL.

Of note for this clonotype: A clone one base away is much larger, so this may be a read error. The rearrangement links TRBV12-3 or TRBV12-4 to TRBJ2-2; TRBD2 might be the D (5 bases). The CDR3 length is 15 residues. The CDR3 spells CASSYRAVHTGELSF. The CDR3 bases are TGTGCCAGCAGCTATAGGGCAGTACACACCGGGGAGCTGTCTTTT.

The rearrangement joins TRBV6-1 to TRBJ1-2; possible D gene TRBD1, 6 bases. Deletions cut 5 bases from V and 8 bases from J, with 18 bases between. The CDR3 contains 14 residues. Germline-derived CDR1 and CDR2 are MNHNS and SASEGT. CDR3 nucleotide sequence: TGTGCCAGCAGTACCCAGGGTACAGGGAGGGGCTACACCTTC. This gives the protein CASSTQGTGRGYTF.

The genes are TRBV11-2 and TRBJ1-1; D unresolved. CDR1 and CDR2 (germline): SGHAT, FQNNGV. Trimming took off 5 bases at V and 3 bases at J, with 19 bases between the two ends. The CDR3 loop spans 16 amino acids. The chain's CDR3 is CASSRTAPVGYTEAFF. The DNA for the CDR3 is TGTGCCAGCAGCAGAACCGCCCCTGTGGGTTACACTGAAGCTTTCTTT.

In its sample, this clonotype was seen a few times. The chain is built from TRBV29-1 and TRBJ2-3; D is uncertain. This CDR3 region has 10 residues. With 7 bases removed from V and 6 bases from J, the gap between germline ends came to 8 bases. The germline CDR1 and CDR2 sequences are SQVTM and ANQGSEA. Here the CDR3 DNA reads TGCAGCGGCGATGGGGATACGCAGTATTTT. Its protein product is CSGDGDTQYF.

In its sample, this clonotype was seen many times. In DNA, the CDR3 is TGTGCCACCAGTGATGGGGGAGGACCGTACGAGCAGTACTTC. Translation: CATSDGGGPYEQYF. The chain has TRBV24-1 and TRBJ2-7; possible D gene TRBD2, 6 bases. This CDR3 contains 14 residues. Per the germline V gene, CDR1 is KGHDR and CDR2 is SFDVKD. The V end was cut by 3 bases, the J end by 4 bases, with 12 bases between.

This chain links TRBV11-2 with TRBJ2-5, with 8 bases lining up with TRBD2. The CDR3 contains 18 residues. After removal of 0 bases from V and 0 bases from J, the junction contained 9 bases not matched to a gene. Germline values: CDR1 SGHAT, CDR2 FQNNGV. The DNA of the CDR3 is TGTGCCAGCAGCTTAGATCCGCTGGCAGCGGGGGACCAAGAGACCCAGTACTTC. Protein sequence: CASSLDPLAAGDQETQYF.

This clonotype was seen ten or more times. The chain recombines TRBV29-1 with TRBJ2-5; tentative D call: TRBD1 (6 bases). Germline CDR1 SQVTM, CDR2 ANQGSEA. V lost 4 bases and J 5 bases, leaving 11 bases between the germline ends. The CDR3 extends over 12 amino acids. In nucleotides, the CDR3 is TGCAGCGTTGCGAGGCAGGGGGAGACCCAGTACTTC. It is translated as CSVARQGETQYF.

This clonotype occurred many times. The V call is TRBV28, the J call TRBJ1-5, with TRBD1 matching over 7 bases. The CDR3 contains 18 residues. V was clipped by 6 bases and J by 0 bases; unmatched bases: 14. Germline V gene sequence: CDR1 MDHEN, CDR2 SYDVKM. CDR3 coding DNA: TGTGCCAGCAGCTCCCGTATAGGGACAGCTTATAGCAATCAGCCCCAGCATTTT. Translated: CASSSRIGTAYSNQPQHF.

This clonotype was seen ten or more times. The V and J genes are TRBV12-3 or TRBV12-4 and TRBJ1-5; D perhaps matches TRBD1 (6 bases). CDR3 length: 14 amino acids. The V and J ends lost 4 bases and 6 bases respectively, with 13 bases between them. The CDR3, as DNA: TGTGCCAGCAGTTGGGACAAAGGGTCTCAGCCCCAGCATTTT. Its protein is CASSWDKGSQPQHF.

This clonotype was seen ten or more times. The V and J genes are TRBV6-5 and TRBJ1-1, with D possibly being TRBD1 (5 bases). CDR1 and CDR2 from the germline V gene are MNHEY and SVGAGI. Trimming pared 8 bases from V and 1 base from J, leaving 14 bases between. This CDR3 contains 14 residues. The CDR3 here is CASGLGASNTEAFF. DNA for the CDR3: TGTGCCAGCGGCCTAGGGGCCTCGAACACTGAAGCTTTCTTT.